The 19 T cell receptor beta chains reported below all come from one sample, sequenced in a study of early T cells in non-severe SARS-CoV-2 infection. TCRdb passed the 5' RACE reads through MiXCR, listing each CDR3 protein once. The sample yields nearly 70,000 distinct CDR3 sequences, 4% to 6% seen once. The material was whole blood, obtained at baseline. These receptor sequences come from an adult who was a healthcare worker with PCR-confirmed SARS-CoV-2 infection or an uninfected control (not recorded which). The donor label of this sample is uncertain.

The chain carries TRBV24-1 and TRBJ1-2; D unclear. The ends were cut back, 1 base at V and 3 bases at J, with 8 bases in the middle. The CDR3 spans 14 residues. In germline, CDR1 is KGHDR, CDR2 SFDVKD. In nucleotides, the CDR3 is TGTGCCACCAGTGATTTACGAACGGACTATGGCTACACCTTC. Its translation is CATSDLRTDYGYTF.

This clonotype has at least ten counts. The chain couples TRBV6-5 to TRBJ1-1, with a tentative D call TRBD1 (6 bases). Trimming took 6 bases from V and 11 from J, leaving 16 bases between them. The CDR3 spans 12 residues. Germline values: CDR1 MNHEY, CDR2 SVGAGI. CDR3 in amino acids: CASSREQGTAFF. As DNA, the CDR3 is TGTGCCAGCAGCCGTGAACAGGGCACTGCTTTCTTT.

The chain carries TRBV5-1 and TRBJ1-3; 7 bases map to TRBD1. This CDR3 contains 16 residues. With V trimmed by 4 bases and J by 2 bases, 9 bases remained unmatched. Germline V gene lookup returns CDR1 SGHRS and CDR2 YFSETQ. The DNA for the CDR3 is TGCGCCAGCAGCGGGGAAGGACAGGCCACTGGAAACACCATATATTTT. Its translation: CASSGEGQATGNTIYF.

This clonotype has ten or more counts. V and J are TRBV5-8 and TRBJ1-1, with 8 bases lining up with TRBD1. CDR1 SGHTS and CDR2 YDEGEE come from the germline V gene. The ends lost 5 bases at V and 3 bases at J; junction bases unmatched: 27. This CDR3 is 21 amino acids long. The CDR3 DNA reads TGTGCCAGCAGTCCCCGTGTTTCCCCGGACAGGGCTGATATTTGGGACACTGAAGCTTTCTTT. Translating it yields CASSPRVSPDRADIWDTEAFF.

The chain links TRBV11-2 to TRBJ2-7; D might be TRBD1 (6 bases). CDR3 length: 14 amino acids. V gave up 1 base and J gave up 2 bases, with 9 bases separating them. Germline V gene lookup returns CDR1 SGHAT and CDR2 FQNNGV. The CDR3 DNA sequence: TGTGCCAGCAGCTTAGGTGGGACAACCTACGAGCAGTACTTC. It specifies CASSLGGTTYEQYF.

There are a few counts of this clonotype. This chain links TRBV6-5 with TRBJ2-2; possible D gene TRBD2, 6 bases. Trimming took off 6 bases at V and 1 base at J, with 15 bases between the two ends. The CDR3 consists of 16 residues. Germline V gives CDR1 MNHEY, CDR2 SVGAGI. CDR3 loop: CASRLYFSGNTGELFF. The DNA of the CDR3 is TGTGCCAGCAGACTATACTTTAGCGGGAACACCGGGGAGCTGTTTTTT.

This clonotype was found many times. CDR3 in DNA: TGTGCCAGCAGTTTAAGGGACTCCCCATTCTTC. This translates into CASSLRDSPFF. The chain combines TRBV12-3 or TRBV12-4 with TRBJ2-1, with D possibly being TRBD2 (6 bases). V lost 2 bases, J lost 16 bases, and 12 bases lay in between. The CDR3 has 11 residues.

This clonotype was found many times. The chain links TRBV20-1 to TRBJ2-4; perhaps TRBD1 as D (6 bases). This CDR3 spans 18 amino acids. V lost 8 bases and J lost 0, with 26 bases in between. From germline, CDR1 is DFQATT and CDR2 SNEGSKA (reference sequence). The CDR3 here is CSTNGLGQQGLAKNIQYF. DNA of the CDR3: TGCAGTACGAATGGGTTAGGGCAACAGGGATTAGCCAAAAACATTCAGTACTTC.

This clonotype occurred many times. The CDR3 sequence: CASSIKGGPYNEQFF. The CDR3 region has the DNA TGTGCCAGTAGTATAAAGGGGGGCCCGTACAATGAGCAGTTCTTC. The rearrangement uses TRBV19 and TRBJ2-1, with D perhaps being TRBD1 or TRBD2 (6 bases each). Germline V lookup: CDR1 LNHDA, CDR2 SQIVND (reference sequence). Trimming stripped 2 bases from V and 4 bases from J, with 12 bases between. This CDR3 comprises 15 residues.

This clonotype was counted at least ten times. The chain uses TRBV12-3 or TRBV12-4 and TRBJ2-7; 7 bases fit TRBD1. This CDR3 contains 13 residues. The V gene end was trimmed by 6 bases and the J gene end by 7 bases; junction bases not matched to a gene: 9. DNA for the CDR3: TGTGCCAGCAGAGAGTGGGCCAGGGGGGAGCAGTACTTC. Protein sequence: CASREWARGEQYF.

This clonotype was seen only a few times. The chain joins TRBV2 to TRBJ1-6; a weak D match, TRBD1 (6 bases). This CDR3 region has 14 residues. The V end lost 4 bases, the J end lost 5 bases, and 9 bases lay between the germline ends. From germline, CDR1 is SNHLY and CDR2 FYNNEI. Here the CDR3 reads CASSVWTDNSPLHF. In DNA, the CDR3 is TGTGCCAGCAGTGTTTGGACAGATAATTCACCCCTCCACTTT.

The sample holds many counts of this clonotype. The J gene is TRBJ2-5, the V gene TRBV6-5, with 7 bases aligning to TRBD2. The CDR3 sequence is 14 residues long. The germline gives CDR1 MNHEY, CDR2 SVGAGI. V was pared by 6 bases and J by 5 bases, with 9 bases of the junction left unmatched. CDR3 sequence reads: CASSPGRGGETQYF. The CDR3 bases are TGTGCCAGCAGCCCCGGGCGGGGAGGGGAGACCCAGTACTTC.

CDR3 nucleotides: TGCAGTGCTAGAGATTTTAGGATCACCGGGGAGCTGTTTTTT. Translating gives CSARDFRITGELFF. The chain is built from TRBV20-1 and TRBJ2-2; the D is unclear. The CDR3 covers 14 residues. The V and J ends lost 0 bases and 4 bases respectively, with 9 bases between them. The germline CDR1 and CDR2 sequences are DFQATT and SNEGSKA (reference sequence).

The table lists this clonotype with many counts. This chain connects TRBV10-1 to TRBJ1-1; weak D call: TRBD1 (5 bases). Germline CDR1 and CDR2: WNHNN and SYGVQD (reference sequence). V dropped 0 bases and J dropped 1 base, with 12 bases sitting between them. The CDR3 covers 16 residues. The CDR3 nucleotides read TGCGCCAGCAGTGAGTCCCTTCCGACAGAGAACACTGAAGCTTTCTTT. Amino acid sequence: CASSESLPTENTEAFF.

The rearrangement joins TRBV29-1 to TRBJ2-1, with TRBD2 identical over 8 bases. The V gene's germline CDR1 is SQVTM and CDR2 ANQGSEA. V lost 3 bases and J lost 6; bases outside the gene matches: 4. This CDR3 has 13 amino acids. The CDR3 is CSVDGGESNEQFF. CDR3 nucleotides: TGCAGCGTTGACGGGGGGGAGAGCAATGAGCAGTTCTTC.

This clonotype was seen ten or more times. The CDR3 sequence: CSVLNQARDGYTF. CDR3 bases: TGCAGTGTCCTTAATCAGGCCCGTGATGGCTACACCTTC. V usage is TRBV20-1 and J usage is TRBJ1-2; D ambiguous. Trimming took 7 bases from V and 6 from J, leaving 18 bases between them. Germline V gives CDR1 DFQATT, CDR2 SNEGSKA (reference sequence). This CDR3 contains 13 residues.

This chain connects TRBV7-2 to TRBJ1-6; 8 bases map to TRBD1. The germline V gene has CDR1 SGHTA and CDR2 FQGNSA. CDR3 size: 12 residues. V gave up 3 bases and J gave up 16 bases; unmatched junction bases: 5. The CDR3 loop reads CASSLDRARLHF. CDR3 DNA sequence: TGTGCCAGCAGCTTGGACAGGGCCCGACTCCACTTT.

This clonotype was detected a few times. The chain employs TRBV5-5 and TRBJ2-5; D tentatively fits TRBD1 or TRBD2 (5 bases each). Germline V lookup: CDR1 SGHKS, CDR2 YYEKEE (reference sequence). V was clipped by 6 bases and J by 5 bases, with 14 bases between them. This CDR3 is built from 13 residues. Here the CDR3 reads CASNPDGGETQYF. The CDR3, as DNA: TGTGCCAGCAACCCGGATGGGGGTGAGACCCAGTACTTC.

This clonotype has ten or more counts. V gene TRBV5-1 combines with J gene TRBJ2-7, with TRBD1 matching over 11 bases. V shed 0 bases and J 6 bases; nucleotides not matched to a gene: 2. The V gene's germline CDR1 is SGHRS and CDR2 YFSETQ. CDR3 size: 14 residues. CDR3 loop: CASSLEGTGGEQYF. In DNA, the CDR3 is TGCGCCAGCAGCTTGGAGGGGACAGGGGGCGAGCAGTACTTC.